Below are 6 T cell receptor beta chains sequenced from a single sample in a study of blood T cell repertoires in COVID-19. The repertoire was sequenced with immunoSEQ multiplex PCR; TCRdb's copy has only in-frame clones and lacks some. The table lists roughly 250,000 clones, approximately 80% of them singletons. The source material was peripheral blood. The source is a woman at least 80 years old with active or convalescent COVID-19.

Only a few counts were recorded for this clone. The rearrangement joins TRBV28 to TRBJ2-2, with 7 nucleotides matching TRBD1. The CDR3 totals 13 residues. After removal of 7 bases from V and 5 bases from J, the junction contained 4 bases not matched to a gene. CDR1 and CDR2 from the germline V gene are MDHEN and SYDVKM. In nucleotides, the CDR3 is TGTGCCAGCATCAAACAGGGGACCGGGGAGCTGTTTTTT. Amino acid sequence: CASIKQGTGELFF. The full variable domain, rest sourced from reference TRBV28 and TRBJ2-2, is DVKVTQSSRYLVKRTGEKVFLECVQDMDHENMFWYRQDPGLGLRLIYFSYDVKMKEKGDIPEGYSVSREKKERFSLILESASTNQTSMYLCASIKQGTGELFFGEGSRLTVL.

The CDR3 reads CASTLRGSNTEAFF. The CDR3 DNA reads TGTGCCAGCACCTTGAGAGGGTCGAACACTGAAGCTTTCTTT. V gene TRBV28 combines with J gene TRBJ1-1, with D hard to call. The V and J ends lost 7 bases and 1 base respectively, with 13 bases between them. Germline CDR1 is MDHEN and CDR2 is SYDVKM. This CDR3 is built from 14 residues.

There are many counts of this clone. The V and J genes are TRBV5-5 and TRBJ1-2, with a possible D match to TRBD1 (5 bases). V was pared by 4 bases and J by 0 bases, with 19 bases between. This CDR3 is built from 17 residues. In germline, CDR1 is SGHKS, CDR2 YYEKEE (reference sequence). The CDR3: CASSHSRDRRANYGYTF. CDR3 bases: TGTGCCAGCAGCCATTCCAGAGACAGAAGAGCTAACTATGGCTACACCTTC.

The gene calls are TRBV28 and TRBJ1-4; 9 nucleotides agree with TRBD1. This CDR3 region has 16 residues. V trimming: 3 bases; J trimming: 6 bases; junction bases outside the gene matches: 8. The germline CDR1 and CDR2 sequences are MDHEN and SYDVKM. The CDR3 sequence is CASSLGGGTGHEKLFF. CDR3 nucleotide sequence: TGTGCCAGCAGTTTGGGTGGTGGGACAGGGCATGAAAAACTGTTTTTT.

In this sample, this clone turned up many times. The rearrangement links TRBV27 to TRBJ2-7; TRBD1 agrees at 8 bases. Germline-derived CDR1 and CDR2 are MNHEY and SMNVEV (reference sequence). V trimming: 5 bases; J trimming: 1 base; junction bases outside the gene matches: 7. This CDR3 comprises 15 residues. In DNA form, the CDR3 reads TGTGCCAGCAGTCCGCCGGACAGGGTTTCCTACGAGCAGTACTTC. It encodes CASSPPDRVSYEQYF.

This clone was seen more than once but under ten times. The chain carries TRBV27 and TRBJ1-2; no definite D call. The CDR3 spans 15 residues. Trimming cost V 6 bases and J 0 bases, with 14 bases left between them. Germline V lookup: CDR1 MNHEY, CDR2 SMNVEV (reference sequence). CDR3 region: CASRDYRKANYGYTF. In DNA, the CDR3 is TGTGCCAGCAGAGACTACAGAAAAGCTAACTATGGCTACACCTTC.